A selection of T cell receptor beta chains follows, all from one sample in a study of cytotoxic CD8 clonotypes in ibrutinib-treated CLL. Measured with immunoSEQ multiplex PCR; TCRdb has only the in-frame clones, and not every one. This sample has about 39,000 clones, with 68% found just once. Sequenced here: PBMCs, sampled at disease progression, from a patient treated with ibrutinib. These receptors were taken from a human donor with chronic lymphocytic leukemia. The CDR3 runs from the conserved cysteine through the conserved F or W. Each record gives: clone size, V gene, J gene, D gene, CDR3 DNA, CDR3 protein. A D gene is named only where the DNA matches it firmly. Only part of the rows carry a size: once, few, many, or a class if the clone is expanded.

few	TRBV29-1	TRBJ1-3	-	TGCAGCGCCGAACAGGGAAACACCATATATTTT	CSAEQGNTIYF
-	TRBV11-2	TRBJ1-6	TRBD1	TGTGCCAGCAGCTCCCGGGACAGGGGGACTAATTCACCCCTCCACTTT	CASSSRDRGTNSPLHF
few	TRBV7-2	TRBJ2-3	-	TGTGCCAGCAGCTTAGGAATCATGACAGATACGCAGTATTTT	CASSLGIMTDTQYF
-	TRBV5-1	TRBJ2-1	TRBD2	TGCGCCAGCAGCTTGGCAGGAGGACTAGCGGGGCCAAGCTCCTACAATGAGCAGTTCTTC	CASSLAGGLAGPSSYNEQFF
once	TRBV5-1	TRBJ2-3	TRBD2	TGCGCCAGCAGCTTTTTCGGGAGGGGAGGGAGCACAGATACGCAGTATTTT	CASSFFGRGGSTDTQYF
-	TRBV2	TRBJ2-1	-	TGTGCCAGCAGTCAGGGTTTTTTTTTATGGCGCAACCGTCCCTCCTACAATGAGCAGTTCTTC	CASSQGFFLWRNRPSYNEQFF
-	TRBV27	TRBJ1-3	-	TGTGCCAGCAGTGAATGGGGGGGGCTAGGAAACACCATATATTTT	CASSEWGGLGNTIYF
few	TRBV5-1	TRBJ2-1	-	TGCGCCAGCAGCTTGGGATTAGATTTCGGTGAGCAGTTCTTC	CASSLGLDFGEQFF
-	TRBV11-2	TRBJ2-1	-	TGTGCCAGCGGCCGACTACTCTACAATGAGCAGTTCTTC	CASGRLLYNEQFF
-	TRBV27	TRBJ2-7	-	TGTGCCAGCAGTTTAGGAGGGGCCGAGCAGTACTTC	CASSLGGAEQYF
-	TRBV5-5	TRBJ2-7	TRBD1	TGTGCCAGCAGCTTGCACCCGCGACAGGGGGCGATTTACGAGCAGTACTTC	CASSLHPRQGAIYEQYF
-	TRBV6-4	TRBJ2-1	-	TGTGCCAGCAGTGGAGACTCGAACAATGAGCAGTTCTTC	CASSGDSNNEQFF
-	TRBV11-2	TRBJ2-7	-	TGTGCCAGCAGCTTATCTCCGGGAGAGACCTACGAGCAGTACTTC	CASSLSPGETYEQYF
-	TRBV15	TRBJ2-7	-	TGTGCCACCAGCTCCCTGGGGGCAGGGGACCGCGAGCAGTACTTC	CATSSLGAGDREQYF
-	TRBV6-5	TRBJ1-2	TRBD1	TGTGCCAGCAGAGCAGGGGGGCTTTATGGCTACACCTTC	CASRAGGLYGYTF
-	TRBV6-4	TRBJ2-3	-	TGTGCCAGCAGTGAGCGGGGCTTCACAGATACGCAGTATTTT	CASSERGFTDTQYF
-	TRBV6-1	TRBJ2-7	TRBD1	TGTGCCAGCAGTGAAGCGAGGGACAGGGGGCTTTACGAGCAGTACTTC	CASSEARDRGLYEQYF
-	TRBV15	TRBJ1-2	TRBD1	TGTGCCACCAGCAGATCCAGGAACCAGGGGGCGCTTGGCTACACCTTC	CATSRSRNQGALGYTF
-	TRBV10-3	TRBJ2-7	-	TGTGCCATCAGTGAGACTAGATCCTACGAGCAGTACTTC	CAISETRSYEQYF
-	TRBV29-1	TRBJ2-1	-	TGCAGCGTTGTAATCAAGCCCGCAGGGGATAGGACAAGCGGGATTTACAATGAGCAGTTCTTC	CSVVIKPAGDRTSGIYNEQFF